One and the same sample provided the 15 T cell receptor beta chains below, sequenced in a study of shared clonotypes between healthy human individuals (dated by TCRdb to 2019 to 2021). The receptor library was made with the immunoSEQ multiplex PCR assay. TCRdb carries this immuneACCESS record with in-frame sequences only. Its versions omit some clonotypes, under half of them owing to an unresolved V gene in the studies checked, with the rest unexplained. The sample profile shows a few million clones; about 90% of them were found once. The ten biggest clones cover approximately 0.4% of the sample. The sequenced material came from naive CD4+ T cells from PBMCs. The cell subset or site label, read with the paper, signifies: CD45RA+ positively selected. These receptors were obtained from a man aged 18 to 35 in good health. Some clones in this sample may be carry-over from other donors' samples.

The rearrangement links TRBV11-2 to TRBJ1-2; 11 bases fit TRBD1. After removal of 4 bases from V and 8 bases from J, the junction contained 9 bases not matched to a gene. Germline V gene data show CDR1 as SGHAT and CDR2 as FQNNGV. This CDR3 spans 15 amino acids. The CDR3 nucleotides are TGTGCCAGCAGCTCACCACGGACAGGGGGCTGGGGCTACACCTTC. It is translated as CASSSPRTGGWGYTF.

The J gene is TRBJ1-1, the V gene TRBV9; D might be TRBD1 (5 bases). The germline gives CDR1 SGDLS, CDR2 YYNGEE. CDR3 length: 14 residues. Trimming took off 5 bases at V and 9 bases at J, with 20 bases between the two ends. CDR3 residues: CASSPGGDAHQAFF. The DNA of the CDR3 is TGTGCCAGCAGTCCCGGGGGAGACGCCCATCAAGCTTTCTTT. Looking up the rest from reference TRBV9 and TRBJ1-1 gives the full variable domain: DSGVTQTPKHLITATGQRVTLRCSPRSGDLSVYWYQQSLDQGLQFLIQYYNGEERAKGNILERFSAQQFPDLHSELNLSSLELGDSALYFCASSPGGDAHQAFFGQGTRLTVV.

CDR3 coding DNA: TGTGCCATCAGGGGCAGGGGGACAGGCTACGAGCAGTACTTC. Residues: CAIRGRGTGYEQYF. The V and J genes are TRBV10-3 and TRBJ2-7; 8 bases align to TRBD1. Trimming removed 6 bases from V and 3 bases from J; junction bases left unmatched: 7. There are 14 residues in the CDR3. Germline loops: CDR1 ENHRY, CDR2 SYGVKD.

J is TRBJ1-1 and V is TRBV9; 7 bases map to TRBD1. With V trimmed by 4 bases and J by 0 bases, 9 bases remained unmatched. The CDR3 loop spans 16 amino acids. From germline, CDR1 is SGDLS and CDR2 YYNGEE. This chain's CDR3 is CASSRQGSALNTEAFF. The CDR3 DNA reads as TGTGCCAGCAGCCGACAGGGCAGCGCACTGAACACTGAAGCTTTCTTT.

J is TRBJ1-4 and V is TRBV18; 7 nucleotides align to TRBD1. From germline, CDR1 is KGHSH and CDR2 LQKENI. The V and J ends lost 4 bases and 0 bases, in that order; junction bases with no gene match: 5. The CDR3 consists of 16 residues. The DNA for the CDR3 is TGTGCCAGCTCACGAGGGACAGCTTCAACTAATGAAAAACTGTTTTTT. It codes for CASSRGTASTNEKLFF.

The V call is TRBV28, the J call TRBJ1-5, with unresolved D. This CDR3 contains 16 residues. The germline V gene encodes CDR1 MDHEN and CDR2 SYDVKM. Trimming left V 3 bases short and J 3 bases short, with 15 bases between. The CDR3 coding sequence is TGTGCCAGCAGTTTTCGTGTCAGGACCTACAATCAGCCCCAGCATTTT. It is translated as CASSFRVRTYNQPQHF.

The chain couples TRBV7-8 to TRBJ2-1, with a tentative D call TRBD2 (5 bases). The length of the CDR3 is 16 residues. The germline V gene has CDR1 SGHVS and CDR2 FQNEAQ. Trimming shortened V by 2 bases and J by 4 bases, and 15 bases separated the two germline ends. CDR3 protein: CASSLSFLASYNEQFF. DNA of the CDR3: TGTGCCAGCAGCTTAAGTTTCCTAGCTTCGTACAATGAGCAGTTCTTC.

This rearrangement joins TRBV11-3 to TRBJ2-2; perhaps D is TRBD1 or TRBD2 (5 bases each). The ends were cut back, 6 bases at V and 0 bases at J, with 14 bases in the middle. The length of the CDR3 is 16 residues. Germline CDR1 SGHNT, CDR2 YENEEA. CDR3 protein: CASSPSRGPNTGELFF. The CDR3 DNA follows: TGTGCCAGCAGTCCCTCCCGGGGCCCGAACACCGGGGAGCTGTTTTTT. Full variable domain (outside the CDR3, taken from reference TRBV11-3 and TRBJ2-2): EAGVVQSPRYKIIEKKQPVAFWCNPISGHNTLYWYLQNLGQGPELLIRYENEEAVDDSQLPKDRFSAERLKGVDSTLKIQPAELGDSAVYLCASSPSRGPNTGELFFGEGSRLTVL.

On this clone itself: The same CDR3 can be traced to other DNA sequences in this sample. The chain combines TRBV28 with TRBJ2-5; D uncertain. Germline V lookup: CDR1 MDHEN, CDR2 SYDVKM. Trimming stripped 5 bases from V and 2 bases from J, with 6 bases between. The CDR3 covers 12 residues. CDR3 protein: CASSPLQETQYF. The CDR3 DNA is TGTGCCAGCAGTCCACTTCAAGAGACCCAGTACTTC.

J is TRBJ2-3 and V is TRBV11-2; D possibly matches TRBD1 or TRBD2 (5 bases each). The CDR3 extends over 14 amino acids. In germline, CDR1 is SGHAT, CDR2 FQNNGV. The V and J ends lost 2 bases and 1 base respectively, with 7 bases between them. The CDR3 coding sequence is TGTGCCAGCAGCTTAACGGGGCGCACAGATACGCAGTATTTT. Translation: CASSLTGRTDTQYF.

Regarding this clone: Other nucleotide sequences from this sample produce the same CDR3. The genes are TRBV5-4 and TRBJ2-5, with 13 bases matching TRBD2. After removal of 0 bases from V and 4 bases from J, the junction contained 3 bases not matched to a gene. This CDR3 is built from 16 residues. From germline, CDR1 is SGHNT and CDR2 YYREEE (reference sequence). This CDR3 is CASSLGGLAGVETQYF. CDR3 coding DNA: TGTGCCAGCAGCTTGGGAGGACTAGCGGGAGTAGAGACCCAGTACTTC.

The CDR3 DNA reads as TGTGCCAGCAGCCGTGGACTAGCGGGGGGACCAGGCGATGAGCAGTTCTTC. Amino acid sequence: CASSRGLAGGPGDEQFF. This chain connects TRBV7-8 to TRBJ2-1; TRBD2 agrees at 14 bases. The CDR3 runs to 17 residues. With V trimmed by 5 bases and J by 8 bases, 11 bases remained unmatched. Germline CDR1 SGHVS, CDR2 FQNEAQ.

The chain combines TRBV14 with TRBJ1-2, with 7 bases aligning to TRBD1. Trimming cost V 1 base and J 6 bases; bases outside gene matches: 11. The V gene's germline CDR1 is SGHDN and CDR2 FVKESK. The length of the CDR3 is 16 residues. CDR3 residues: CASSQVRRTGGHGYTF. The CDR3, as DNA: TGTGCCAGCAGCCAAGTTCGTCGGACAGGAGGTCATGGCTACACCTTC.

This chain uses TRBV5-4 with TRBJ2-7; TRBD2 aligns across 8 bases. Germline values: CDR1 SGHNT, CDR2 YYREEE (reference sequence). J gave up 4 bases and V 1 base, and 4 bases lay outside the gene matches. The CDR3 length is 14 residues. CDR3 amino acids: CASSLNGGRYEQYF. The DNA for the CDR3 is TGTGCCAGCAGCTTGAATGGCGGGAGGTACGAGCAGTACTTC.

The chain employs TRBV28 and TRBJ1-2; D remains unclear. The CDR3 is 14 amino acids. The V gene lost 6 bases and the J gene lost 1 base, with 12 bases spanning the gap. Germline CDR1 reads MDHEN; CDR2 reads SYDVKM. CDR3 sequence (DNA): TGTGCCAGCAGCTCCCTGACGGTTAACTATGGCTACACCTTC. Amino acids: CASSSLTVNYGYTF.